The 9 T cell receptor beta chains below come from one sample, sequenced in a study of CD8 T cells in Susac syndrome. RNA amounts of roughly 0.45 to 1 ug underwent reverse transcription with random hexamers. TCRdb ran MiXCR on the immunoSEQ multiplex PCR reads and lists one entry per CDR3 protein. The sample yields some 100,000 distinct CDR3 sequences, around 93% seen once. Sequenced input: CD8+ T cells from PBMCs. The receptors stem from a human donor in good health.

This clonotype was seen only once. V is TRBV25-1 and J is TRBJ1-6; no definite D call. The CDR3 runs 14 residues. The germline CDR1 and CDR2 sequences are MGHDK and SYGVNS. Trimming took 5 bases from V and 10 from J, leaving 15 bases between them. The CDR3 DNA is TGTGCCAGCAGTAGTCCCGATTCATCCTCACCCCTCCACTTT. Translating it yields CASSSPDSSSPLHF.

This sequence joins TRBV11-2 and TRBJ1-1; D is undetermined. Per germline, CDR1 SGHAT and CDR2 FQNNGV. The CDR3 covers 15 residues. V lost 0 bases and J lost 0, with 8 bases in between. The CDR3 bases are TGTGCCAGCAGCTTAGATAGGGCCATGAACACTGAAGCTTTCTTT. It codes for CASSLDRAMNTEAFF. Full variable domain (missing parts from reference TRBV11-2 and TRBJ1-1): EAGVAQSPRYKIIEKRQSVAFWCNPISGHATLYWYQQILGQGPKLLIQFQNNGVVDDSQLPKDRFSAERLKGVDSTLKIQPAKLEDSAVYLCASSLDRAMNTEAFFGQGTRLTVV.

This clonotype is a singleton in its sample. The chain is built from TRBV6-4 and TRBJ1-1; 11 positions agree with TRBD1. The CDR3 loop spans 13 amino acids. CDR1 and CDR2 from the germline V gene are MRHNA and SNTAGT. The junction had 4 bases not matched to a gene; V was cut back by 9 bases and J by 4 bases. CDR3 nucleotide sequence: TGTGCCAGTGGACAGGGGGCGGGCACTGAAGCTTTCTTT. Its translation: CASGQGAGTEAFF.

The chain links TRBV20-1 to TRBJ1-2; possible D gene TRBD1, 5 bases. CDR3 size: 15 residues. CDR1 is DFQATT, CDR2 SNEGSKA, per germline (reference sequence). V lost 0 bases and J lost 4, with 15 bases in between. The CDR3 region has the DNA TGCAGTGCTAGAGATCTCGCAGGGCAGGTCTATGGCTACACCTTC. Encoded protein: CSARDLAGQVYGYTF.

The chain combines TRBV5-1 with TRBJ2-2, with 14 nucleotides matching TRBD2. CDR3 length: 17 amino acids. The germline V gene encodes CDR1 SGHRS and CDR2 YFSETQ. Trimming at V came to 0 bases and at J to 3 bases, leaving 1 base not matched to a gene. The CDR3 coding sequence is TGCGCCAGCAGCTTGGGGACTAGCGGGAGGTACACCGGGGAGCTGTTTTTT. This codes for CASSLGTSGRYTGELFF.

This chain uses TRBV6-6 with TRBJ1-2; TRBD1 matches at 8 bases. After removal of 0 bases from V and 4 bases from J, the junction contained 7 bases not matched to a gene. Germline V CDR1 and CDR2: MNHNY, SVGAGI (reference sequence). This CDR3 is 16 amino acids long. The CDR3 loop reads CASSYSNQGAGYGYTF. The CDR3 DNA reads as TGTGCCAGCAGTTACTCGAACCAGGGGGCAGGCTATGGCTACACCTTC.

The chain employs TRBV7-3 and TRBJ2-2; TRBD2 matches 10 bases. The CDR3 consists of 16 residues. V lost 5 bases to trimming and J lost 6 bases; unmatched junction nucleotides: 9. Germline-derived CDR1 and CDR2 are SGHTA and FQGTGA. This CDR3 reads CASSPLTSGAAGELFF. DNA of the CDR3: TGTGCCAGCAGCCCCCTTACTAGCGGGGCGGCCGGGGAGCTGTTTTTT.

J is TRBJ2-3 and V is TRBV27; no firm D call. Looked up from germline, CDR1 is MNHEY and CDR2 is SMNVEV (reference sequence). The V end lost 5 bases, the J end lost 5 bases, and 11 bases lay between the germline ends. This CDR3 is built from 13 residues. CDR3 loop: CASSPGFKDTQYF. CDR3 nucleotide sequence: TGTGCCAGCAGTCCCGGGTTCAAAGATACGCAGTATTTT.

The chain recombines TRBV29-1 with TRBJ2-1; TRBD2 aligns across 9 bases. CDR3 size: 14 residues. V was clipped by 4 bases and J by 16 bases; unmatched bases: 17. Germline CDR1 is SQVTM and CDR2 is ANQGSEA. The CDR3 nucleotides read TGCAGCGTTGCCGCAATCTTAGCGGGAGAATCTCACTTCTTC. This encodes CSVAAILAGESHFF.